Shown below are 27 T cell receptor beta chains from a single sample sequenced in a study of CD8+ T cells in alopecia areata (dated by TCRdb to 2017 to 2018). Interpreted using the paper, the time point label stands for: approximately 4 weeks on oral tofacitinib. What this sample's treatment or condition label stands for: oral pan-JAK inhibitor, 5-10 mg twice daily. Receptor libraries were prepared by the immunoSEQ multiplex PCR assay. For TCR sequencing, RNA was extracted from every sample and reverse transcribed into cDNA to serve as template. What TCRdb holds here is the immuneACCESS table cut down to in-frame rearrangements. Part of the clones is not present; checked against another copy, under half of the missing clones reflect an unresolved V gene, and the others are unexplained. This sample gives about 200,000 clones in total; around 66% of them show up just once. The ten most abundant clones make up 3.5% to 5% of the sample.

The sequencing used CD4+ T cells sorted from blood, collected at week 4, from a patient treated with tofacitinib. These receptors all stem from a human donor with alopecia areata.

The chain links TRBV30 to TRBJ1-3, with D perhaps matching TRBD1 (5 bases). The CDR3 consists of 17 residues. Between the trimmed V and J ends, which lost 0 bases and 0 bases, there was a span of 15 bases. Germline V gives CDR1 GTSNPN, CDR2 SVGIG (reference sequence). The CDR3 is CAWSVWGRQFSGNTIYF. CDR3 nucleotides: TGTGCCTGGAGTGTATGGGGCAGACAATTCTCTGGAAACACCATATATTTT.

The chain combines TRBV25-1 with TRBJ1-1, with a possible D match to TRBD1 (5 bases). Trimming took 2 bases from V and 1 from J, leaving 11 bases between them. Germline CDR1 MGHDK, CDR2 SYGVNS. The CDR3 extends over 15 amino acids. CDR3 amino acids: CASSEPGHTNTEAFF. CDR3 DNA: TGTGCCAGCAGTGAACCCGGACACACGAACACTGAAGCTTTCTTT.

This chain joins TRBV18 and TRBJ1-2; D gene uncertain. Germline V gives CDR1 KGHSH, CDR2 LQKENI. CDR3 length: 14 residues. Trimming shortened V by 0 bases and J by 3 bases, and 8 bases separated the two germline ends. CDR3 amino acids: CASSPPDGYYGYTF. The DNA of the CDR3 is TGTGCCAGCTCACCACCAGACGGATACTATGGCTACACCTTC.

As DNA, the CDR3 is TGTGCCAGCAGTTTCTCAGGGGCGGCAAGAAATTCACCCCTCCACTTT. Its protein product is CASSFSGAARNSPLHF. V gene TRBV27 combines with J gene TRBJ1-6; TRBD1 might be the D (6 bases). Germline CDR1 is MNHEY and CDR2 is SMNVEV (reference sequence). The CDR3 extends over 16 amino acids. V was trimmed by 3 bases and J by 7 bases, leaving 16 bases between them.

The rearrangement joins TRBV4-2 to TRBJ2-5, with 8 bases lining up with TRBD2. The CDR3 extends over 14 amino acids. Trimming removed 4 bases from V and 2 bases from J; junction bases left unmatched: 3. CDR1 is LGHNA, CDR2 YNFKEQ, per germline. The CDR3 coding sequence is TGTGCCAGCAGCCTTGGACTAGCTCAAGAGACCCAGTACTTC. This gives the protein CASSLGLAQETQYF.

Regarding this clone: This CDR3 is also generated by other DNA sequences in the sample. V usage is TRBV5-1 and J usage is TRBJ1-1; weak D call: TRBD1 (5 bases). CDR1 and CDR2 from the germline V gene are SGHRS and YFSETQ. With 3 bases removed from V and 3 bases from J, the gap between germline ends came to 9 bases. This CDR3 comprises 13 residues. The CDR3 nucleotides are TGCGCCAGCAGCTCCACAGGAGACACTGAAGCTTTCTTT. This translates into CASSSTGDTEAFF.

The chain uses TRBV6-5 and TRBJ2-7, with TRBD2 matching 7 bases. The CDR3 extends over 14 amino acids. V lost 5 bases and J lost 2; bases outside the gene matches: 6. Germline CDR1 and CDR2: MNHEY and SVGAGI. Here the CDR3 DNA reads TGTGCCAGCAGTCGGGACTACAGAACCTACGAGCAGTACTTC. Residues: CASSRDYRTYEQYF.

The chain's CDR3 is CAYGGGTGELFF. CDR3 sequence (DNA): TGTGCCTACGGGGGGGGCACCGGGGAGCTGTTTTTT. The V gene is TRBV30, the J gene TRBJ2-2; 8 positions agree with TRBD2. CDR1 GTSNPN and CDR2 SVGIG come from the germline V gene (reference sequence). The CDR3 runs 12 residues. The junction had 2 bases not matched to a gene; V was cut back by 7 bases and J by 4 bases.

On this clone itself: A much larger clone is a single base away; this may be a read error. CDR3 nucleotides: TGTGCCAGCAGCCCGGGACAGGGGAACGAGCAGTACTTC. Amino acid sequence: CASSPGQGNEQYF. The rearrangement links TRBV6-6 to TRBJ2-7; 10 nucleotides align to TRBD1. The CDR3 length is 13 residues. Losses at the gene ends were 6 bases for V and 5 bases for J; bases not matched to a gene: 4. The germline CDR1 and CDR2 sequences are MNHNY and SVGAGI (reference sequence).

The chain combines TRBV4-3 with TRBJ1-3, with D possibly TRBD1 on 5 matching bases. CDR3 length: 16 amino acids. CDR1 is LGHNA, CDR2 YSLEER, per germline. The V and J ends lost 1 base and 0 bases respectively, with 10 bases between them. CDR3 sequence: CASSQGVDNSGNTIYF. CDR3 DNA: TGCGCCAGCAGCCAAGGGGTGGACAACTCTGGAAACACCATATATTTT.

The rearrangement links TRBV7-2 to TRBJ2-1; 7 positions agree with TRBD2. In germline, CDR1 is SGHTA, CDR2 FQGNSA. The CDR3 spans 13 residues. V was pared by 1 base and J by 9 bases, with 3 bases of the junction left unmatched. In DNA form, the CDR3 reads TGTGCCAGCAGCTTAGTGGGGAGGGTTGAGCAGTTCTTC. It yields the protein CASSLVGRVEQFF.

The DNA of the CDR3 is TGTGCCGCCCAGCCGGGGCCAGCTGAGGCCGGGGAGCTGTTTTTT. This translates into CAAQPGPAEAGELFF. V is TRBV10-3 and J is TRBJ2-2; tentatively, D is TRBD1 or TRBD2 (5 bases each). The V and J ends lost 11 bases and 6 bases respectively, with 22 bases between them. CDR1 and CDR2 from the germline V gene are ENHRY and SYGVKD. The CDR3 contains 15 residues.

The chain has TRBV5-1 and TRBJ2-7, with D unclear. CDR3 length: 13 amino acids. Trimming took 0 bases from V and 1 from J, leaving 5 bases between them. Germline loops: CDR1 SGHRS, CDR2 YFSETQ. DNA of the CDR3: TGCGCCAGCAGCTTGGACCAGTCCTACGAGCAGTACTTC. Amino acid sequence: CASSLDQSYEQYF.

This chain joins TRBV9 and TRBJ2-7; possible D gene TRBD2, 5 bases. CDR1 and CDR2 (germline): SGDLS, YYNGEE. V lost 4 bases, J lost 2 bases, and 13 bases lay in between. This CDR3 comprises 14 residues. CDR3 region: CASSRGQEPYEQYF. DNA of the CDR3: TGTGCCAGCAGCCGCGGGCAGGAGCCCTACGAGCAGTACTTC.

This chain connects TRBV5-1 to TRBJ2-5; 9 bases match TRBD1. CDR1 and CDR2 (germline): SGHRS, YFSETQ. CDR3 length: 14 residues. V was pared by 4 bases and J by 5 bases, with 6 bases of the junction left unmatched. The CDR3 loop reads CASSADRGAETQYF. CDR3 in DNA: TGCGCCAGCAGCGCGGACAGGGGAGCCGAGACCCAGTACTTC.

Points on this clone: The same CDR3 also results from other DNA sequences found in this sample. The V call is TRBV9, the J call TRBJ1-6; TRBD1 aligns across 8 bases. The CDR3 extends over 15 amino acids. Trimming removed 4 bases from V and 5 bases from J; junction bases left unmatched: 5. In germline, CDR1 is SGDLS, CDR2 YYNGEE. This chain's CDR3 is CASSPRTGHNSPLHF. The CDR3 nucleotides are TGTGCCAGCAGCCCCCGGACAGGGCATAATTCACCCCTCCACTTT.

This rearrangement joins TRBV5-1 to TRBJ2-3, with 8 bases aligning to TRBD1. The CDR3 sequence is 17 residues long. Germline CDR1 is SGHRS and CDR2 is YFSETQ. V lost 4 bases to trimming and J lost 1 base; unmatched junction nucleotides: 11. Written as DNA, the CDR3 is TGCGCCAGCAGCCCGGACAGGGCCACTGCCGGCACAGATACGCAGTATTTT. Translated, it gives CASSPDRATAGTDTQYF. The full variable domain, with the rest looked up from reference TRBV5-1 and TRBJ2-3, is KAGVTQTPRYLIKTRGQQVTLSCSPISGHRSVSWYQQTPGQGLQFLFEYFSETQRNKGNFPGRFSGRQFSNSRSEMNVSTLELGDSALYLCASSPDRATAGTDTQYFGPGTRLTVL.

As concerns this clone: The germline gene is not matched at one end of the junction; a read error may be the cause. The V call is TRBV7-7, the J call TRBJ2-2, with 8 bases lining up with TRBD2. The CDR3 has 14 amino acids. Germline V gives CDR1 SSHAT, CDR2 FNYEAQ (reference sequence). CDR3 in amino acids: CASSTGLEPGELFF. DNA of the CDR3: TGTGCTAGCAGCACGGGACTAGAGCCCGGGGAGCTGTTTTTT.

The CDR3 DNA sequence: TGTGCCTGGAGTGTAACAGGGGGAAGGGAAAAACTGTTTTTT. Its protein product is CAWSVTGGREKLFF. The chain joins TRBV30 to TRBJ1-4, with 8 bases aligning to TRBD1. CDR1 is GTSNPN, CDR2 SVGIG, per germline (reference sequence). V lost 0 bases and J lost 8; bases outside the gene matches: 5. CDR3 length: 14 amino acids. The full variable domain, in which reference TRBV30 and TRBJ1-4 provide the parts outside the CDR3, is SQTIHQWPATLVQPVGSPLSLECTVEGTSNPNLYWYRQAAGRGLQLLFYSVGIGQISSEVPQNLSASRPQDRQFILSSKKLLLSDSGFYLCAWSVTGGREKLFFGSGTQLSVL.

V and J are TRBV10-3 and TRBJ1-2, with 8 bases matching TRBD1. The germline V gene has CDR1 ENHRY and CDR2 SYGVKD. Losses at the gene ends were 9 bases for V and 4 bases for J; bases not matched to a gene: 7. The CDR3 runs to 13 residues. The CDR3 DNA reads as TGTGCCATGACAGGGGAGGGCCGCTATGGCTACACCTTC. Translated, it gives CAMTGEGRYGYTF.

This clone was picked up a small number of times. Other DNA sequences of this sample code for an identical CDR3. The chain employs TRBV10-3 and TRBJ1-5, with a possible D match to TRBD1 (6 bases). The V end lost 9 bases, the J end lost 1 base, and 10 bases lay between the germline ends. CDR3 length: 13 residues. Germline V CDR1 and CDR2: ENHRY, SYGVKD. The CDR3 loop is CAIRGQSNQPQHF. Written as DNA, the CDR3 is TGTGCCATTCGCGGACAGAGCAATCAGCCCCAGCATTTT.

The chain uses TRBV6-5 and TRBJ2-7; TRBD1 matches at 7 bases. Trimming removed 9 bases from V and 4 bases from J; junction bases left unmatched: 6. The V gene's germline CDR1 is MNHEY and CDR2 SVGAGI. This CDR3 is 12 amino acids long. The CDR3 coding sequence is TGTGCCAGTCGGGACAGCTATTACGAGCAGTACTTC. Translation: CASRDSYYEQYF.

The chain is built from TRBV4-3 and TRBJ1-2, with 7 positions matching TRBD1. V was clipped by 4 bases and J by 3 bases; unmatched bases: 11. Germline CDR1 LGHNA, CDR2 YSLEER. This CDR3 spans 16 amino acids. CDR3 sequence: CASSRSTGLSYYGYTF. CDR3 bases: TGCGCCAGCAGCCGTTCGACAGGGTTAAGCTACTATGGCTACACCTTC.

The chain employs TRBV5-4 and TRBJ2-3; D possibly corresponds to TRBD2 (5 bases). Trimming removed 4 bases at V and 2 bases at J, with 11 bases between. Per germline, CDR1 SGHNT and CDR2 YYREEE (reference sequence). The CDR3 loop spans 14 amino acids. The CDR3 DNA follows: TGTGCCAGCAGCCCCGGGATGAACACAGATACGCAGTATTTT. Protein sequence: CASSPGMNTDTQYF. The full variable domain, rest sourced from reference TRBV5-4 and TRBJ2-3, is ETGVTQSPTHLIKTRGQQVTLRCSSQSGHNTVSWYQQALGQGPQFIFQYYREEENGRGNFPPRFSGLQFPNYSSELNVNALELDDSALYLCASSPGMNTDTQYFGPGTRLTVL.

The chain employs TRBV6-5 and TRBJ1-1, with D maybe TRBD1 (5 bases). Trimming took off 5 bases at V and 7 bases at J, with 11 bases between the two ends. The length of the CDR3 is 12 residues. CDR1 and CDR2 (germline): MNHEY, SVGAGI. CDR3 sequence reads: CASSQGPLEAFF. The CDR3 coding sequence is TGTGCCAGCAGTCAGGGACCTCTTGAAGCTTTCTTT.

The V and J genes are TRBV7-8 and TRBJ2-5, with D tentatively TRBD1 (6 bases). The length of the CDR3 is 19 residues. CDR1 is SGHVS, CDR2 FQNEAQ, per germline. V lost 0 bases to trimming and J lost 2 bases, with 22 bases between them. CDR3 in DNA: TGTGCCAGCAGCTTAGCGCCTCGGTGGAGACAGGTAGAGCAAGAGACCCAGTACTTC. This encodes CASSLAPRWRQVEQETQYF. The variable domain in full, completed from reference TRBV7-8 and TRBJ2-5, reads GAGVSQSPRYKVAKRGQDVALRCDPISGHVSLFWYQQALGQGPEFLTYFQNEAQLDKSGLPSDRFFAERPEGSVSTLKIQRTQQEDSAVYLCASSLAPRWRQVEQETQYFGPGTRLLVL.

This clone was seen only a few times. The rearrangement links TRBV7-9 to TRBJ2-6, with 7 bases matching TRBD1. Per germline, CDR1 SEHNR and CDR2 FQNEAQ (reference sequence). CDR3 length: 18 amino acids. V dropped 5 bases and J dropped 0; count of bases not matched to a gene: 10. Here the CDR3 reads CASSPQAGGSSGANVLTF. The CDR3 DNA follows: TGTGCCAGCAGCCCACAGGCAGGGGGAAGCTCTGGGGCCAACGTCCTGACTTTC.